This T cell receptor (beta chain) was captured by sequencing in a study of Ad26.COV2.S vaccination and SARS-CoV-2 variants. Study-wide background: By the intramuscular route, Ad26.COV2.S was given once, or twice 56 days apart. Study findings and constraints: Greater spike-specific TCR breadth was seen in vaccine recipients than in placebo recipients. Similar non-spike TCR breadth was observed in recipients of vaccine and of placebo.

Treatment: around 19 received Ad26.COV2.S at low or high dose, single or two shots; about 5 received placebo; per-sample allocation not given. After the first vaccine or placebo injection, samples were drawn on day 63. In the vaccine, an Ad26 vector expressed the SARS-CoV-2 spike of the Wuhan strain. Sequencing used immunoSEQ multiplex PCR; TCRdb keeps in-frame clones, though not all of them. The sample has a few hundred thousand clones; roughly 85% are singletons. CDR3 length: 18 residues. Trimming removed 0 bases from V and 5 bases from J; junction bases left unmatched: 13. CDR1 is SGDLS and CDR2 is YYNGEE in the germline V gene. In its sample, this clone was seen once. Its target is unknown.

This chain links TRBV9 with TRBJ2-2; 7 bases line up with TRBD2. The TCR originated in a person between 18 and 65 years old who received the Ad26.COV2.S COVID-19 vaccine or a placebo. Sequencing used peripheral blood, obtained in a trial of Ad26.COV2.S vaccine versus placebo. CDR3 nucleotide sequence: TGTGCCAGCAGCGTAGGGGGCGGCGGGAGTGTGTGGACCGGGGAGCTGTTTTTT. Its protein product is CASSVGGGGSVWTGELFF.